The 24 T cell receptor beta chains reported below all come from one sample, sequenced in a study of blood T cell repertoires in COVID-19 (dated by TCRdb to the early 2020s). Preparation of the library involved the immunoSEQ multiplex PCR assay. TCRdb holds this immuneACCESS table with in-frame rearrangements only. Some clones are missing; in checked studies, unresolved V genes explain under half, and the rest has no known cause. The sample profile shows some 280,000 clones; about nine tenths of them were found once. Under 15% of the sample rests with the top ten. The specimen sequenced was peripheral blood. Receptors originate from a woman aged 55 to 70 with acute or convalescent COVID-19.

The CDR3 loop is CASSVGGGPRANSPLHF. In DNA, the CDR3 is TGTGCCAGCAGCGTAGGTGGGGGCCCTCGGGCGAATTCACCCCTCCACTTT. The rearrangement links TRBV9 to TRBJ1-6; weak D call: TRBD1 (6 bases). CDR3 length: 17 residues. Trimming removed 0 bases from V and 7 bases from J, with 17 bases in between. The germline CDR1 and CDR2 sequences are SGDLS and YYNGEE.

J is TRBJ1-2 and V is TRBV9; TRBD1 aligns across 9 bases. Unmatched junction bases numbered 2, after V lost 4 bases and J lost 7 bases. Germline V gene data show CDR1 as SGDLS and CDR2 as YYNGEE. This CDR3 contains 12 residues. The CDR3 here is CASSLGQGGYTF. In nucleotides, the CDR3 is TGTGCCAGCAGCCTGGGACAGGGTGGCTACACCTTC.

The chain recombines TRBV7-9 with TRBJ2-6, with 11 bases that match TRBD2. This CDR3 comprises 18 residues. Germline lookup yields CDR1 SEHNR and CDR2 FQNEAQ (reference sequence). V lost 4 bases, J lost 0 bases, and 5 bases stayed unmatched. The CDR3 protein is CASSSRLAGSSGANVLTF. DNA of the CDR3: TGTGCCAGCAGCTCGCGACTAGCGGGAAGCTCTGGGGCCAACGTCCTGACTTTC.

This clone was counted a single time. The chain combines TRBV11-2 with TRBJ2-1, with 7 bases matching TRBD1. The CDR3 runs to 14 residues. Trimming at V came to 5 bases and at J to 5 bases, leaving 6 bases not matched to a gene. In germline, CDR1 is SGHAT, CDR2 FQNNGV. The CDR3 nucleotides are TGTGCCAGCAGCAAAAGGGACAGCGACAATGAGCAGTTCTTC. Translation gives CASSKRDSDNEQFF.

The chain carries TRBV4-3 and TRBJ1-2, with 7 bases lining up with TRBD1. Unmatched junction bases numbered 10, after V lost 7 bases and J lost 2 bases. The germline gives CDR1 LGHNA, CDR2 YSLEER. The CDR3 loop spans 15 amino acids. The CDR3 DNA is TGCGCCAGCAAGTCCGACAGGGATTTGAACTATGGCTACACCTTC. It is translated as CASKSDRDLNYGYTF.

J is TRBJ1-1 and V is TRBV2; D is uncertain. The CDR3 runs 16 residues. Trimming shortened V by 2 bases and J by 1 base, and 14 bases separated the two germline ends. Germline CDR1 SNHLY, CDR2 FYNNEI. The CDR3 spells CASSEKRLKPNTEAFF. CDR3 DNA sequence: TGTGCCAGCAGTGAAAAGCGACTGAAACCGAACACTGAAGCTTTCTTT.

This clone was recorded a few times. This sequence joins TRBV7-9 and TRBJ1-2; a possible D gene is TRBD1 (5 bases). The germline gives CDR1 SEHNR, CDR2 FQNEAQ (reference sequence). The CDR3 loop spans 12 amino acids. The ends were cut back, 11 bases at V and 2 bases at J, with 12 bases in the middle. The CDR3 spells CAQGRKNYGYTF. DNA for the CDR3: TGTGCCCAGGGCCGGAAGAACTATGGCTACACCTTC.

This sequence joins TRBV5-4 and TRBJ2-5; 16 bases map to TRBD2. The V segment lost 4 bases and the J segment 5 bases; nucleotides outside the gene matches: 14. The germline gives CDR1 SGHNT, CDR2 YYREEE (reference sequence). This CDR3 has 19 residues. The CDR3 DNA reads as TGTGCCAGCAGCCCCTCAGCTCTTGGGACTAGCGGGGGGGCGGAGACCCAGTACTTC. Its translation: CASSPSALGTSGGAETQYF.

The V gene is TRBV9, the J gene TRBJ2-1, with 7 bases matching TRBD2. This CDR3 contains 18 residues. V gave up 0 bases and J gave up 3 bases; unmatched junction bases: 12. Germline-derived CDR1 and CDR2 are SGDLS and YYNGEE. CDR3 in amino acids: CASSVATTTRGGYNEQFF. The CDR3 DNA is TGTGCCAGCAGCGTAGCCACCACTACTCGCGGGGGCTACAATGAGCAGTTCTTC.

The gene calls are TRBV12-3 or TRBV12-4 and TRBJ2-7; the match to TRBD1 covers 7 bases. The CDR3 has 13 residues. J was trimmed by 7 bases and V by 3 bases; bases with no gene match: 6. The CDR3 is CASSLKGAGEQYF. CDR3 DNA sequence: TGTGCCAGCAGTTTGAAGGGGGCGGGTGAGCAGTACTTC.

CDR3 DNA: TGTGCCAGCAGCTTAGCGGGGGGGCGAGAGACCCAGTACTTC. Translation: CASSLAGGRETQYF. The chain couples TRBV7-3 to TRBJ2-5, with TRBD2 matching over 9 bases. Germline V gene sequence: CDR1 SGHTA, CDR2 FQGTGA. The length of the CDR3 is 14 residues. The J segment lost 4 bases and the V segment lost 2 bases, leaving 2 bases of the junction unmatched.

The rearrangement joins TRBV6-2 or TRBV6-3 to TRBJ1-6; 7 bases are shared with TRBD1. The J segment lost 7 bases and the V segment lost 2 bases, leaving 8 bases of the junction unmatched. CDR1 MNHEY and CDR2 SVGEGT come from the germline V gene. This CDR3 spans 16 amino acids. DNA for the CDR3: TGTGCCAGCAGTTACGAAAGGACAGGAAGGAATTCACCCCTCCACTTT. Its translation is CASSYERTGRNSPLHF.

The CDR3 DNA follows: TGTGCCAGCAGCCATAGACAGGGAGAGACCCAGTACTTC. It is translated as CASSHRQGETQYF. This chain uses TRBV11-1 with TRBJ2-5, with TRBD1 identical over 7 bases. The CDR3 consists of 13 residues. V was clipped by 5 bases and J by 4 bases; unmatched bases: 4. Germline V gene lookup returns CDR1 SGHAT and CDR2 FQDESV (reference sequence).

The gene calls are TRBV5-1 and TRBJ2-4; 8 bases map to TRBD1. Losses at the gene ends were 3 bases for V and 0 bases for J; bases not matched to a gene: 5. Germline V gene sequence: CDR1 SGHRS, CDR2 YFSETQ. The CDR3 has 16 amino acids. The CDR3 protein is CASSSGQGIAKNIQYF. The CDR3 nucleotides are TGCGCCAGCAGCTCAGGACAGGGAATAGCCAAAAACATTCAGTACTTC.

The chain joins TRBV5-4 to TRBJ2-1; no definite D call. Germline lookup yields CDR1 SGHNT and CDR2 YYREEE (reference sequence). This CDR3 comprises 16 residues. V was cut by 0 bases and J by 1 base, with 11 bases left in between. CDR3 nucleotide sequence: TGTGCCAGCAGCTTGGTTCTGGCGGAATCCTACAATGAGCAGTTCTTC. Its translation: CASSLVLAESYNEQFF. Variable domain in full (rest from reference TRBV5-4 and TRBJ2-1): ETGVTQSPTHLIKTRGQQVTLRCSSQSGHNTVSWYQQALGQGPQFIFQYYREEENGRGNFPPRFSGLQFPNYSSELNVNALELDDSALYLCASSLVLAESYNEQFFGPGTRLTVL.

The genes are TRBV7-2 and TRBJ2-5, with D possibly matching TRBD2 (5 bases). Trimming stripped 7 bases from V and 3 bases from J, with 15 bases between. This CDR3 region has 14 residues. In germline, CDR1 is SGHTA, CDR2 FQGNSA. The CDR3 DNA sequence: TGTGCCAGCACCGCTCGGGGTTCGGAAGAGACCCAGTACTTC. It specifies CASTARGSEETQYF. Full variable domain (missing parts from reference TRBV7-2 and TRBJ2-5): GAGVSQSPSNKVTEKGKDVELRCDPISGHTALYWYRQSLGQGLEFLIYFQGNSAPDKSGLPSDRFSAERTGGSVSTLTIQRTQQEDSAVYLCASTARGSEETQYFGPGTRLLVL.

J is TRBJ1-4 and V is TRBV7-9; possible D gene TRBD1, 6 bases. The CDR3 extends over 15 amino acids. V was clipped by 5 bases and J by 1 base, with 11 bases between them. Germline values: CDR1 SEHNR, CDR2 FQNEAQ (reference sequence). For the CDR3, the DNA is TGTGCCAGCAGCCGGACAGCTTTAACTAATGAAAAACTGTTTTTT. This encodes CASSRTALTNEKLFF.

The V call is TRBV28, the J call TRBJ1-3, with D perhaps matching TRBD1 (5 bases). The germline V and J ends were trimmed by 4 bases and 3 bases, with 10 bases remaining between them. Germline V lookup: CDR1 MDHEN, CDR2 SYDVKM. This CDR3 is 14 amino acids long. Written as DNA, the CDR3 is TGTGCCAGCAGTTCCCAGGGTATTGGAAACACCATATATTTT. This sequence encodes CASSSQGIGNTIYF.

V is TRBV7-9 and J is TRBJ1-1; D is undetermined. This CDR3 is 14 amino acids long. V was trimmed by 3 bases and J by 0 bases, leaving 8 bases between them. Germline CDR1 is SEHNR and CDR2 is FQNEAQ (reference sequence). CDR3 protein: CASSFVPMNTEAFF. Written as DNA, the CDR3 is TGTGCCAGCAGCTTCGTCCCTATGAACACTGAAGCTTTCTTT.

The chain has TRBV6-2 or TRBV6-3 and TRBJ2-3; 7 bases map to TRBD2. V dropped 4 bases and J dropped 2; count of bases not matched to a gene: 6. Per the germline V gene, CDR1 is MNHEY and CDR2 is SVGEGT. The CDR3 sequence is 15 residues long. CDR3 sequence reads: CASSSGRGVTDTQYF. Here the CDR3 DNA reads TGTGCCAGCAGTTCGGGTCGGGGGGTCACAGATACGCAGTATTTT.

This clone has just one count. The gene calls are TRBV28 and TRBJ1-2, with a tentative D call TRBD1 (5 bases). V was trimmed by 6 bases and J by 8 bases, leaving 19 bases between them. Germline V gene sequence: CDR1 MDHEN, CDR2 SYDVKM. The CDR3 runs to 14 residues. The CDR3 loop is CASSSQGRPGGYTF. CDR3 bases: TGTGCCAGCAGCTCCCAGGGTCGGCCAGGGGGCTACACCTTC.

A note on this clone: The sample holds other DNA sequences that translate to the same CDR3. V usage is TRBV7-3 and J usage is TRBJ2-2, with 12 bases fitting TRBD2. Germline-derived CDR1 and CDR2 are SGHTA and FQGTGA. Unmatched junction bases numbered 4, after V lost 4 bases and J lost 4 bases. This CDR3 spans 16 amino acids. CDR3 coding DNA: TGTGCCAGCAGCTCTAGCGGGGGGGCAGGCACCGGGGAGCTGTTTTTT. The encoded protein is CASSSSGGAGTGELFF.

J is TRBJ1-1 and V is TRBV28, with D tentatively TRBD1 (5 bases). V gave up 6 bases and J gave up 8 bases, with 7 bases separating them. The length of the CDR3 is 10 residues. Germline V gives CDR1 MDHEN, CDR2 SYDVKM. The CDR3 DNA reads as TGTGCCAGCAGCGGGGGAGAAGCTTTCTTT. It specifies CASSGGEAFF.

In DNA, the CDR3 is TGTGCCAGCAGCTTTTCGGGGGGCATTAACTATGGCTACACCTTC. This translates into CASSFSGGINYGYTF. V is TRBV7-2 and J is TRBJ1-2; TRBD1 is a possible D gene (6 bases). The CDR3 sequence is 15 residues long. CDR1 and CDR2 (germline): SGHTA, FQGNSA. V was shortened by 3 bases and J by 1 base, with 12 bases between the two germline ends. The full variable domain, with the rest looked up from reference TRBV7-2 and TRBJ1-2, is GAGVSQSPSNKVTEKGKDVELRCDPISGHTALYWYRQSLGQGLEFLIYFQGNSAPDKSGLPSDRFSAERTGGSVSTLTIQRTQQEDSAVYLCASSFSGGINYGYTFGSGTRLTVV.